This TCR beta chain was identified during a study of CD8 T cells in Susac syndrome. As for the study in general: Patients with Susac syndrome were therapy-naive, taking corticosteroids, with some also receiving intravenous immunoglobulin, or taking intravenous immunoglobulin alone at the time their blood was drawn.

Study-level results: CD8+ clones in Susac expanded most in TEMRA cells and active patients. The authors acknowledged that the study's TCR sequencing and HLA analysis involved relatively few individuals.

This CDR3 comprises 13 residues. The germline CDR1 and CDR2 sequences are SGHDT and YYEEEE. V shed 2 bases, J shed 8 bases, and the junction held 1 base outside the gene matches. Comment on this clonotype: Its antigen is currently unknown.

Random hexamers served to reverse transcribe roughly 0.45 to 1 ug RNA. TCRdb used MiXCR to reprocess the immunoSEQ multiplex PCR reads, holding one entry per CDR3 protein. The repertoire holds roughly 110,000 distinct CDR3 sequences, approximately 94% seen once, with over 0.35% in the top ten. The clonotype originates from a human donor with Susac syndrome. Sequenced material: CD8+ T cells from PBMCs. The gene calls are TRBV5-6 and TRBJ2-4, with 10 positions matching TRBD1. This CDR3 is CASSFGTGDIQYF. Here the CDR3 DNA reads TGTGCCAGCAGCTTCGGGACAGGGGACATTCAGTACTTC.